This T cell receptor beta chain was identified in a study of T cell repertoires in cytomegalovirus infection. This clonotype was counted many times. A single record per CDR3 protein comes from TCRdb applying MiXCR to the reads. The sample yields over 450,000 distinct CDR3 sequences, 10% to 12% seen once. The germline CDR1 and CDR2 sequences are SGHNT and YENEEA. V was clipped by 0 bases and J by 7 bases, with 10 bases between them. This CDR3 region has 13 residues. This TCR derives from a human donor in good health (CMV status not recorded). Some clones in this sample may be carry-over from other donors' samples. The V gene is TRBV11-3, the J gene TRBJ2-7; unclear D gene. Specimen: PBMCs. The CDR3: CASSLDQVGEQYF. The CDR3 nucleotides are TGTGCCAGCAGCTTAGATCAAGTGGGAGAGCAGTACTTC.